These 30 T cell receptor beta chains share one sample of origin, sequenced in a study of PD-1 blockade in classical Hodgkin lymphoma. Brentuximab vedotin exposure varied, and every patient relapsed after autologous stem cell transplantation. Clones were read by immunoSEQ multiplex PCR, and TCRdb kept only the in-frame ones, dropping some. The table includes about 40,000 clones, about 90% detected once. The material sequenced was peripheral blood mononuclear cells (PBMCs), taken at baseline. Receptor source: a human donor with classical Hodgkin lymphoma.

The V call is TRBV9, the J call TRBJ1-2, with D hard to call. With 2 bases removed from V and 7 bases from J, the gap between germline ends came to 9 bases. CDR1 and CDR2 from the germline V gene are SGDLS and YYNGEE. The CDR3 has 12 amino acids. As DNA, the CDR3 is TGTGCCAGCAGCGTCGACATGGGTGGCTACACCTTC. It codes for CASSVDMGGYTF.

The CDR3 reads CASSLGSGVQETQYF. The CDR3 DNA reads as TGTGCCAGCAGCTTGGGTAGCGGAGTTCAAGAGACCCAGTACTTC. The gene calls are TRBV5-4 and TRBJ2-5, with TRBD2 as a possible D gene (6 bases). Germline V gene lookup returns CDR1 SGHNT and CDR2 YYREEE (reference sequence). The V end lost 0 bases, the J end lost 2 bases, and 11 bases lay between the germline ends. The CDR3 consists of 15 residues.

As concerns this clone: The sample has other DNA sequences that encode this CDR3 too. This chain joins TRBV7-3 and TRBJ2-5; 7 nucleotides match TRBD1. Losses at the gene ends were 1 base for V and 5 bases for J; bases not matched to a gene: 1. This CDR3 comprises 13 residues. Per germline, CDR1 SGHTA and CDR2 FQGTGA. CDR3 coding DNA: TGTGCCAGCAGCTTAAACAGGGGCGAGACCCAGTACTTC. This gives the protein CASSLNRGETQYF.

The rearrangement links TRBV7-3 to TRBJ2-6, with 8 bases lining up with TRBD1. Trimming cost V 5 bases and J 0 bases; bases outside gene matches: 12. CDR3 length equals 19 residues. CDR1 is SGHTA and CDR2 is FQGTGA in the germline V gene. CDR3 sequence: CASSPGDRGYDSGANVLTF. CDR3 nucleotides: TGTGCCAGCAGCCCTGGAGACAGGGGCTATGACTCTGGGGCCAACGTCCTGACTTTC.

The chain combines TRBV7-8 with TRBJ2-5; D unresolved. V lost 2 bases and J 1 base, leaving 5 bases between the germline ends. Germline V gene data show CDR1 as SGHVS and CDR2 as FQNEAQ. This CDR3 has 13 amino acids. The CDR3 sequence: CASSLSGQETQYF. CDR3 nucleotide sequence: TGTGCCAGCAGCTTATCAGGCCAAGAGACCCAGTACTTC.

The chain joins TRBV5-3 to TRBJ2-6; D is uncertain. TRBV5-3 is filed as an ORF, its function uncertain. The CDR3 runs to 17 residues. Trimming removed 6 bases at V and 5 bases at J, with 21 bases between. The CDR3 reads CARIQSVEQSRANVLTF. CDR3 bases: TGTGCCAGAATTCAGTCAGTGGAACAAAGTCGGGCCAACGTCCTGACTTTC.

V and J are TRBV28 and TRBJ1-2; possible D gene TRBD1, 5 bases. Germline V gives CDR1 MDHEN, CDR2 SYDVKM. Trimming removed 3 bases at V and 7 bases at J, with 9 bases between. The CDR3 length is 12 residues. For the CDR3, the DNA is TGTGCCAGCAGTTTTGGAGGGGCTGGCTACACCTTC. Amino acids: CASSFGGAGYTF.

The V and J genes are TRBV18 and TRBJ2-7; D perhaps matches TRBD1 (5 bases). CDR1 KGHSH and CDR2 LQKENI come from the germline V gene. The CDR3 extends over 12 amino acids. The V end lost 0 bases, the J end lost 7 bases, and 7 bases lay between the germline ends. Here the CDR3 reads CASSPPGLEQYF. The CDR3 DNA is TGTGCCAGCTCACCACCGGGGCTGGAGCAGTACTTC. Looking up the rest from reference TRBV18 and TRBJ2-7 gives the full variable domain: NAGVMQNPRHLVRRRGQEARLRCSPMKGHSHVYWYRQLPEEGLKFMVYLQKENIIDESGMPKERFSAEFPKEGPSILRIQQVVRGDSAAYFCASSPPGLEQYFGPGTRLTVT.

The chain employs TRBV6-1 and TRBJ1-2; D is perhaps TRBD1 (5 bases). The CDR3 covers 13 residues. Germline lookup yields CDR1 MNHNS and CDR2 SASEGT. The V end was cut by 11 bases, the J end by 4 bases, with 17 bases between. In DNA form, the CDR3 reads TGTGCCTATTCTCGCGAGGGGCTCTATGGCTACACCTTC. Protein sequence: CAYSREGLYGYTF.

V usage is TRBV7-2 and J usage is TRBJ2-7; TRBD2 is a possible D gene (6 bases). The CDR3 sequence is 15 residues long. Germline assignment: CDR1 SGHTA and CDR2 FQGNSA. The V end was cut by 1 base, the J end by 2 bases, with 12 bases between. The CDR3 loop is CASSLVGGVTYEQYF. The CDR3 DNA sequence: TGTGCCAGCAGCTTAGTCGGCGGGGTCACCTACGAGCAGTACTTC.

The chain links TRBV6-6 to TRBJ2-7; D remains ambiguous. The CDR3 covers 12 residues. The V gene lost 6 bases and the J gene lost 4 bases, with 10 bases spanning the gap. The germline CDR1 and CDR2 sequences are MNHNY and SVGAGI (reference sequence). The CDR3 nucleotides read TGTGCCAGCAGGTCCGGCCGTTACGAGCAGTACTTC. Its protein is CASRSGRYEQYF.

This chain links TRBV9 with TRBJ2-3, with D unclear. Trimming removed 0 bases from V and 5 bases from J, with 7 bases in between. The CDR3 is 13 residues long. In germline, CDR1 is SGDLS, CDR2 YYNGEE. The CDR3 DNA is TGTGCCAGCAGCGTAGGAGGCGAAGATACGCAGTATTTT. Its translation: CASSVGGEDTQYF. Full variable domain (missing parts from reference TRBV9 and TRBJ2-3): DSGVTQTPKHLITATGQRVTLRCSPRSGDLSVYWYQQSLDQGLQFLIQYYNGEERAKGNILERFSAQQFPDLHSELNLSSLELGDSALYFCASSVGGEDTQYFGPGTRLTVL.

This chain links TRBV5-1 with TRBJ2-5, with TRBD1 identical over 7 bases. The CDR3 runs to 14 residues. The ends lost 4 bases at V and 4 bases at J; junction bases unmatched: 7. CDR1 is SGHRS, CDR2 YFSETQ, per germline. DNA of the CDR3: TGCGCCAGCAGCCTCAAACAGGGGTCAGAGACCCAGTACTTC. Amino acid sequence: CASSLKQGSETQYF.

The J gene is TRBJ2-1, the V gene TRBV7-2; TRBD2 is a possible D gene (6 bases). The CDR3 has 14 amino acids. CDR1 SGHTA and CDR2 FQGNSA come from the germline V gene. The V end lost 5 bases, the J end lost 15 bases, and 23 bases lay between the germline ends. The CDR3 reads CASSPQPGVPLWFF. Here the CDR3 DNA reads TGTGCCAGCAGCCCGCAGCCGGGAGTTCCCTTATGGTTCTTC. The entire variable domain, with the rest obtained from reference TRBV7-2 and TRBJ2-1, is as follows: GAGVSQSPSNKVTEKGKDVELRCDPISGHTALYWYRQSLGQGLEFLIYFQGNSAPDKSGLPSDRFSAERTGGSVSTLTIQRTQQEDSAVYLCASSPQPGVPLWFFGPGTRLTVL.

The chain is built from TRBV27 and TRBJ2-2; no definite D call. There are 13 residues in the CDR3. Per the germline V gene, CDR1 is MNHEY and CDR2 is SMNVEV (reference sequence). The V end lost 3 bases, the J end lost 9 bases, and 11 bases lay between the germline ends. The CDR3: CASSLTGSRELFF. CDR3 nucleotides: TGTGCCAGCAGTTTGACGGGCTCCAGGGAGCTGTTTTTT.

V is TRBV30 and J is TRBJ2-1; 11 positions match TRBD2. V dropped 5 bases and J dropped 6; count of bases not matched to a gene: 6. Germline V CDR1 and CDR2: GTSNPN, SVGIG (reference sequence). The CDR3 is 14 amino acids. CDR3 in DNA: TGTGCCTGGGAGGGGACTAGCGGACTCAATGAGCAGTTCTTC. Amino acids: CAWEGTSGLNEQFF.

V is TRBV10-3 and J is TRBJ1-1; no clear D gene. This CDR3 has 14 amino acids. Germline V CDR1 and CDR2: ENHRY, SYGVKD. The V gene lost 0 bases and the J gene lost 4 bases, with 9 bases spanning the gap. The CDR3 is CAISESWVFTEAFF. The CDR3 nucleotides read TGTGCCATCAGTGAGTCGTGGGTTTTCACTGAAGCTTTCTTT.

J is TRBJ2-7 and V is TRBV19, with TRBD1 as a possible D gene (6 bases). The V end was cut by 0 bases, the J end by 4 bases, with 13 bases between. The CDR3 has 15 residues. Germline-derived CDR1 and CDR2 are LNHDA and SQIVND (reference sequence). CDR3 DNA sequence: TGTGCCAGTAGTATAGAGGCAGGGGCCCTGTACGAGCAGTACTTC. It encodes CASSIEAGALYEQYF.

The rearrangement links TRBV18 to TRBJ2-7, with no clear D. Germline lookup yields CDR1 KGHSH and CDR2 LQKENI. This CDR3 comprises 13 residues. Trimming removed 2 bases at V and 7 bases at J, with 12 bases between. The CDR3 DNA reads TGTGCCAGCTCACCAAATTGGTTGTGGGAGCAGTACTTC. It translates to CASSPNWLWEQYF.

In DNA, the CDR3 is TGTGCCAGCAGTTTACTTGATGGCTACACCTTC. This encodes CASSLLDGYTF. The rearrangement links TRBV28 to TRBJ1-2, with no clear D. This CDR3 has 11 residues. The germline gives CDR1 MDHEN, CDR2 SYDVKM. V lost 2 bases, J lost 6 bases, and 4 bases lay in between.

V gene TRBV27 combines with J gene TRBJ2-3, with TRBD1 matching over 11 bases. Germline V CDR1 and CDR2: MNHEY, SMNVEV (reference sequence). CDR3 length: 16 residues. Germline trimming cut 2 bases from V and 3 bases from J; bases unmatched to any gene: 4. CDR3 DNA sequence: TGTGCCAGCAGTTTAGAGGGGACAGGGGGGACAGATACGCAGTATTTT. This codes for CASSLEGTGGTDTQYF.

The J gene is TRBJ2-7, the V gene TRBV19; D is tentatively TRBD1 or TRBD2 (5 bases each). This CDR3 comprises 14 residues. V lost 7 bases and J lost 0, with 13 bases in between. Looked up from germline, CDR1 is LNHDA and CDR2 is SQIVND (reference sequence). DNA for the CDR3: TGTGCCAGTAACCCTCGGGGCAGCTCCTACGAGCAGTACTTC. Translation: CASNPRGSSYEQYF.

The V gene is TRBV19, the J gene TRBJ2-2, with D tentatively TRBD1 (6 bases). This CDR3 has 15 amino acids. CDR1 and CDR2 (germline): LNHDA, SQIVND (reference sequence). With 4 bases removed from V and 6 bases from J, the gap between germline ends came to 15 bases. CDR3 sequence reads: CASSRSQGWSGELFF. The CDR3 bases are TGTGCCAGTAGTAGAAGTCAGGGGTGGTCCGGGGAGCTGTTTTTT.

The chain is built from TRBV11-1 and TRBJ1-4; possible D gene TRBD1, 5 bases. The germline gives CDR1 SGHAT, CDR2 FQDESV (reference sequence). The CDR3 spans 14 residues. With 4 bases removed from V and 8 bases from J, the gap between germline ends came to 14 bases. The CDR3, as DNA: TGTGCCAGCAGCTCGGGACGGCTTTCCGAAAAACTGTTTTTT. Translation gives CASSSGRLSEKLFF. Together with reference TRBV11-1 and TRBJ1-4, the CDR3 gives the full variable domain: EAEVAQSPRYKITEKSQAVAFWCDPISGHATLYWYRQILGQGPELLVQFQDESVVDDSQLPKDRFSAERLKGVDSTLKIQPAELGDSAMYLCASSSGRLSEKLFFGSGTQLSVL.

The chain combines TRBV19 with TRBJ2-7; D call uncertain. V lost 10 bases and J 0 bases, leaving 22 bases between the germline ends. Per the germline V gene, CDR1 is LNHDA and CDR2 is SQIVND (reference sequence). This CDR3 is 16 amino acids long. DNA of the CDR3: TGTGCCACCCGCCCCCCCGGGCCGAGTAGCTCCTACGAGCAGTACTTC. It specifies CATRPPGPSSSYEQYF.

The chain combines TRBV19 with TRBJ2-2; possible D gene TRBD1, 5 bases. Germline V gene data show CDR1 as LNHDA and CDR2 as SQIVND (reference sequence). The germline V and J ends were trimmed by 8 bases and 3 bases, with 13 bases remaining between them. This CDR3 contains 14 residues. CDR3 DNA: TGTGCCAGTGCCCTTGGCAGGGACACCGGGGAGCTGTTTTTT. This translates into CASALGRDTGELFF.

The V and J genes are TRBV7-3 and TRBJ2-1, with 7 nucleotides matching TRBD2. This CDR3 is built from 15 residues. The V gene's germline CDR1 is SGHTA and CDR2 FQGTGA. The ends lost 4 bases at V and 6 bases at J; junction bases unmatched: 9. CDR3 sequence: CASSSRAGLINEQFF. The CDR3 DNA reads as TGTGCCAGCAGCTCAAGAGCGGGGCTCATCAATGAGCAGTTCTTC.

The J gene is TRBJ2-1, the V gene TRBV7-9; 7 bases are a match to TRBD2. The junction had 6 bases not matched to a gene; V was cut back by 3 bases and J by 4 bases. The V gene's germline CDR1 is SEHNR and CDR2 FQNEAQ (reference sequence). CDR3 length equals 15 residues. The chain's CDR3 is CASSFAAAGYNEQFF. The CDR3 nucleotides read TGTGCCAGCAGCTTTGCGGCAGCGGGGTACAATGAGCAGTTCTTC.

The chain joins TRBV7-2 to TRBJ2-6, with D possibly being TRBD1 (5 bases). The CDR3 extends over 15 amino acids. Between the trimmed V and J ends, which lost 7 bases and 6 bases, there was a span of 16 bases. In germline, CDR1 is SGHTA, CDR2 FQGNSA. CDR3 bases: TGTGCCAGCAAGACAGACGTTGGTTCGGCCAACGTCCTGACTTTC. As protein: CASKTDVGSANVLTF. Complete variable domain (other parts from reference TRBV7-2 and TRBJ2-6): GAGVSQSPSNKVTEKGKDVELRCDPISGHTALYWYRQSLGQGLEFLIYFQGNSAPDKSGLPSDRFSAERTGGSVSTLTIQRTQQEDSAVYLCASKTDVGSANVLTFGAGSRLTVL.

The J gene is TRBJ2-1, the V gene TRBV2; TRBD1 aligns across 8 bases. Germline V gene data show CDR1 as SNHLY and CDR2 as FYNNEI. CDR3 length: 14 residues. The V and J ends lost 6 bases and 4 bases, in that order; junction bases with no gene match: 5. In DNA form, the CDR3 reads TGTGCCAGCAGGGCAGGGACAGGTTACAATGAGCAGTTCTTC. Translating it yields CASRAGTGYNEQFF.